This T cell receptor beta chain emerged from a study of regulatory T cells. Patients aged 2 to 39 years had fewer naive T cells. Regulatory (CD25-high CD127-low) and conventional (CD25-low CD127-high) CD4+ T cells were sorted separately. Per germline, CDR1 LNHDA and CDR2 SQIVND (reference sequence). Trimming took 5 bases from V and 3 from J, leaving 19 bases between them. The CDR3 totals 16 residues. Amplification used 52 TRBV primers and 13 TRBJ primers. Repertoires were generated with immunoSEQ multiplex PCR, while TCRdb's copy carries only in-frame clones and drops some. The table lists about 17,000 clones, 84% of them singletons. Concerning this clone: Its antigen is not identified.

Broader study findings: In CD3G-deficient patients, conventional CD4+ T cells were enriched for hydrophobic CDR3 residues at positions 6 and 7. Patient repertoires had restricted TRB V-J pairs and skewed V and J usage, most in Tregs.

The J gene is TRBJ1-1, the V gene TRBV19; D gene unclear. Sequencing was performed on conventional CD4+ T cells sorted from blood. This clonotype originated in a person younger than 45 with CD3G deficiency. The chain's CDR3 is CASSALGAPRDTEAFF. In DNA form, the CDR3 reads TGTGCCAGTAGTGCCTTGGGTGCTCCTCGGGACACTGAAGCTTTCTTT.